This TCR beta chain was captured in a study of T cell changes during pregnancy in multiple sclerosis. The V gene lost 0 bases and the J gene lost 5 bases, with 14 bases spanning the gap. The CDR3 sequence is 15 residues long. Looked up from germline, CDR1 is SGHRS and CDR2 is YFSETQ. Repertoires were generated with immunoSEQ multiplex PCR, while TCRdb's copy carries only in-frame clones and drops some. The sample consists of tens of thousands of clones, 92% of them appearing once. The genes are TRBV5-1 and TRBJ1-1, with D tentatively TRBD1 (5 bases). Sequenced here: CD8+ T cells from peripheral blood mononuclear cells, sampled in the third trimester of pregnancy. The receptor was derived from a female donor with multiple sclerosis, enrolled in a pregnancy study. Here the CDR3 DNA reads TGCGCCAGCAGCTTGGCCGTGGAGGGGAAGACTGAAGCTTTCTTT. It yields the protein CASSLAVEGKTEAFF. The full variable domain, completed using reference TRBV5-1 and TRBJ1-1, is KAGVTQTPRYLIKTRGQQVTLSCSPISGHRSVSWYQQTPGQGLQFLFEYFSETQRNKGNFPGRFSGRQFSNSRSEMNVSTLELGDSALYLCASSLAVEGKTEAFFGQGTRLTVV.